This TCR beta chain came from a study of blood T cell repertoires in COVID-19. Background on the study: Researchers got acute and convalescent COVID-19 samples from the United States, Italy and Spain. Sample material is recorded as cDNA or gDNA derived from T cells, B-cell-depleted T cells, or PBMCs.

In germline, CDR1 is GTSNPN, CDR2 SVGIG (reference sequence). Trimming took 3 bases from V and 7 from J, leaving 13 bases between them. The CDR3 contains 13 residues. Per the original data handling: How many nucleated cells were present was estimated from reference gene primer amplification. TCRdb's table, derived via immunoSEQ multiplex PCR, lists solely in-frame clones and lacks some. D and trimming were read from the DNA, whereas the V and J calls and clone size are those reported in that table. The sample has around 340,000 clones; about 83% are singletons. The V call is TRBV30, the J call TRBJ1-5; the D is unclear. The sample was peripheral blood. The origin of this receptor is a man under 40 with active or convalescent COVID-19. The CDR3 nucleotides read TGTGCCTGGAGGAACAGCCCCCAACAGCCCCAGCATTTT. Encoded protein: CAWRNSPQQPQHF.